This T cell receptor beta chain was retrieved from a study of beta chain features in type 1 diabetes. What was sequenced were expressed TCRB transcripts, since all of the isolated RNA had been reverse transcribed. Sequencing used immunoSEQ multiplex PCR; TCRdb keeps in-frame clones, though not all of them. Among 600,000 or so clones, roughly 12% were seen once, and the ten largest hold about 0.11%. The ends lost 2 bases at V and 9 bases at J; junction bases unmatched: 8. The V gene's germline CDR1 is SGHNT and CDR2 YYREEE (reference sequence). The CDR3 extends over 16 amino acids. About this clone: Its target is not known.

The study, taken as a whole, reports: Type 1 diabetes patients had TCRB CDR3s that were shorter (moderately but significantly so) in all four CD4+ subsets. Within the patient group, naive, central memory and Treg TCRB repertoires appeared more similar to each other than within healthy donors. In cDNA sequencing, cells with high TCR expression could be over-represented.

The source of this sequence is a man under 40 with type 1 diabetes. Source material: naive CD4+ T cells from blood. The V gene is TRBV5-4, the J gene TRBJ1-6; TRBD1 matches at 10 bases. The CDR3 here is CASSLKRQGAGSPLHF. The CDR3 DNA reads TGTGCCAGCAGCTTAAAACGACAGGGGGCTGGTTCACCCCTCCACTTT.